The next 2 T cell receptor beta chains were all read from a single sample in a study of blood T cells in healthy people across ages. Primed by a sample-barcoded 5' primer and a J-beta primer mix, a second PCR proceeded for 7 to 11 cycles. TCRdb passed the 5' RACE reads through MiXCR, listing each CDR3 protein once. This sample has roughly 860,000 distinct CDR3 sequences, with 62% found just once. The specimen was blood. The receptors shown here come from a man between 25 and 39 years old in good health.

This clonotype came up once. The chain has TRBV7-2 and TRBJ2-5; D perhaps matches TRBD2 (6 bases). The CDR3 length is 13 residues. Germline V CDR1 and CDR2: SGHTA, FQGNSA. Trimming stripped 5 bases from V and 9 bases from J, with 16 bases between. The CDR3: CASSVGIREAQYF. Written as DNA, the CDR3 is TGTGCCAGCAGCGTCGGAATTAGGGAGGCCCAGTACTTC.

The chain links TRBV7-2 to TRBJ2-7; D remains ambiguous. The CDR3 runs to 13 residues. CDR1 and CDR2 from the germline V gene are SGHTA and FQGNSA. Deletions cut 1 base from V and 7 bases from J, with 11 bases between. CDR3 in DNA: TGTGCCAGCAGCTTAGTTAAGTACAATGAGCAGTACTTC. This sequence encodes CASSLVKYNEQYF.